This TCR beta chain was identified in a study of CD8 T cells in ankylosing spondylitis. The study, taken as a whole, reports: Within ankylosing spondylitis blood, a TCR beta motif made up of under 10 highly homologous variants appeared to be characteristic.

Germline loops: CDR1 SGDLS, CDR2 YYNGEE. Trimming shortened V by 0 bases and J by 7 bases, and 11 bases separated the two germline ends. The CDR3 extends over 14 amino acids. Notes on this clonotype: What it binds is not known.

Libraries of TCR beta came from quantitative 5'-RACE with molecular barcodes. TCRdb reprocessed the 5' RACE reads with MiXCR, giving one entry per CDR3 protein. In the table there are some 340,000 distinct CDR3 sequences, approximately 14% of which are singletons. The receptor comes from a male donor with ankylosing spondylitis or in good health (not recorded which). Sequencing used blood, either unsorted or a sorted T cell fraction (not recorded which). J is TRBJ2-1 and V is TRBV9; TRBD2 might be the D (6 bases). The CDR3 is CASSVEAGRNEQFF. The DNA of the CDR3 is TGTGCCAGCAGCGTAGAGGCGGGGAGGAATGAGCAGTTCTTC.